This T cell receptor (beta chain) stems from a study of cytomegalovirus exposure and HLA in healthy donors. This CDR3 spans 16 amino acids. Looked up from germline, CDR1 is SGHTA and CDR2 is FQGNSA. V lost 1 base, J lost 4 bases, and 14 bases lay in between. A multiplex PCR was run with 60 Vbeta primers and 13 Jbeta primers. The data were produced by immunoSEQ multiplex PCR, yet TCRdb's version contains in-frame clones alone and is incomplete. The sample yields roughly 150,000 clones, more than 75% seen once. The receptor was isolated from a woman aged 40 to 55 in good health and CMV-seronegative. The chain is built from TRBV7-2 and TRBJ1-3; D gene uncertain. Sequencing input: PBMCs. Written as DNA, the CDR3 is TGTGCCAGCAGCTTAGACGGCTCCGGGAAGGGAAACACCATATATTTT. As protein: CASSLDGSGKGNTIYF.